This TCR beta chain was recorded in a study of T cells in women clearing cervical HPV infection. Germline V gene lookup returns CDR1 SGHAT and CDR2 FQNNGV. This CDR3 is 14 amino acids long. V trimming: 5 bases; J trimming: 0 bases; junction bases outside the gene matches: 3. Turning to this clone: The read halts 3 residues ahead of the CDR3 end, with the missing end drawn from the germline J gene.

Profiling relied on immunoSEQ multiplex PCR, and the TCRdb table lists in-frame clones only, not all of them. This listing includes over 20,000 clones. The chain employs TRBV11-2 and TRBJ2-7; 8 bases match TRBD1. The material sequenced was blood buffy coat. This sequence was found in a woman between 18 and 70 years old with a cervical HPV16 infection that either progressed to CIN3+ or cleared (not recorded which). CDR3 bases read: TGTGCCAGCAGCCCCGACAGGGGCTCCTACGAG. The encoded protein is CASSPDRGSYE. In full, the CDR3 is CASSPDRGSYEQYF.